Following are 5 T cell receptor beta chains from one sample sequenced in a study of shared clonotypes between healthy human individuals. Clones were read by immunoSEQ multiplex PCR, and TCRdb kept only the in-frame ones, dropping some. Counted here are millions of clones, over 85% occurring once; the ten biggest clones make up roughly 0.15%. Sequences were obtained from naive CD4+ T cells sorted from blood. Documented subset: CD45RA+ positively selected. These receptors were collected from a man aged 18 to 29 in good health.

This clone has just a few counts. The same CDR3 arises from other DNA sequences in this sample as well. The V and J genes are TRBV19 and TRBJ1-2; D call uncertain. CDR3 length: 13 amino acids. CDR1 and CDR2 (germline): LNHDA, SQIVND (reference sequence). V lost 2 bases, J lost 2 bases, and 6 bases lay in between. CDR3 sequence (DNA): TGTGCCAGTAGTATAAGTCAGAACTATGGCTACACCTTC. This translates into CASSISQNYGYTF.

The gene calls are TRBV18 and TRBJ2-7; D gene uncertain. This CDR3 comprises 15 residues. The V and J ends lost 6 bases and 0 bases respectively, with 15 bases between them. The germline V gene has CDR1 KGHSH and CDR2 LQKENI. The CDR3 loop reads CASSNQALPSYEQYF. The CDR3 DNA sequence: TGTGCCAGCTCTAACCAGGCGCTCCCCTCCTACGAGCAGTACTTC.

The V call is TRBV5-1, the J call TRBJ2-1; D is uncertain. The CDR3 runs 15 residues. From germline, CDR1 is SGHRS and CDR2 YFSETQ. Trimming cost V 1 base and J 6 bases, with 14 bases left between them. In nucleotides, the CDR3 is TGCGCCAGCAGCTTGACATTTTTCACCGGCAATGAGCAGTTCTTC. Its protein is CASSLTFFTGNEQFF.

This chain joins TRBV5-5 and TRBJ2-3, with 9 bases that match TRBD2. Germline loops: CDR1 SGHKS, CDR2 YYEKEE (reference sequence). With 3 bases clipped from V and 0 bases from J, the junction kept 8 bases outside the gene matches. The CDR3 extends over 17 amino acids. CDR3 in amino acids: CASSSLRGGASTDTQYF. DNA for the CDR3: TGTGCCAGCAGCTCACTGCGCGGGGGGGCTAGCACAGATACGCAGTATTTT.

The chain joins TRBV11-3 to TRBJ2-2; perhaps TRBD2 as D (6 bases). V was trimmed by 5 bases and J by 0 bases, leaving 10 bases between them. Germline V gene sequence: CDR1 SGHNT, CDR2 YENEEA. The CDR3 sequence is 15 residues long. In DNA, the CDR3 is TGTGCCAGCAGCCCCCGGGACTCGAACACCGGGGAGCTGTTTTTT. Translated, it gives CASSPRDSNTGELFF.